The entry that follows covers one T cell receptor (beta chain) sequence. Distinct nucleotide sequences in the sample also encode this CDR3. These data belong to a study of shared clonotypes between healthy human individuals. Only in-frame clones appear in the TCRdb table, and some are missing; sequencing was by immunoSEQ multiplex PCR. The sample consists of a few million clones, approximately 95% of them appearing once. The TCR was taken from a man in his late teens or twenties in good health. Some clones in this sample may be carry-over from other donors' samples. The sample taken for sequencing was naive CD4+ T cells from PBMCs. The subset: CD45RA+ positively selected.

CDR3 DNA sequence: TGTGCCAGCAGCCCCCGAGGGGGCTACGAGCAGTACTTC. Translation: CASSPRGGYEQYF. The chain uses TRBV9 and TRBJ2-7; weak D call: TRBD1 (6 bases). Per the germline V gene, CDR1 is SGDLS and CDR2 is YYNGEE. The CDR3 sequence is 13 residues long. Trimming left V 4 bases short and J 3 bases short, with 11 bases between.